The table lists the clone carrying this TCR beta chain with a few counts. This CDR3 spans 12 amino acids. Trimming shortened V by 6 bases and J by 2 bases, and 5 bases separated the two germline ends. The V gene's germline CDR1 is SEHNR and CDR2 FQNEAQ (reference sequence). Produced via immunoSEQ multiplex PCR; TCRdb's table is partial and in-frame only. The data hold tens of thousands of clones, with roughly 85% observed a single time. Documented time point: naive CD8 control sorted from an acute-time-point sample. This sample stems from a study of CD8 T cells in acute hepatitis C reinfection. Sequencing was carried out using naive CD8+ T cells from PBMCs. This clonotype was obtained from a woman younger than 35 who spontaneously cleared hepatitis C infection. The chain is built from TRBV7-9 and TRBJ1-3; D gene uncertain. Here the CDR3 reads CASSPPGNTIYF. The CDR3 nucleotides read TGTGCCAGCAGTCCCCCTGGAAACACCATATATTTT.